The rows below give T cell receptor beta chains drawn from one sample of a study of T-cell memory formation after mild COVID-19. In TCRdb, the 5' RACE reads were re-called with MiXCR into one record per CDR3 protein. This repertoire shows 450,000 to 650,000 distinct CDR3 sequences, 20% to 25% found once; its top ten account for roughly 9.1%. Specimen: PBMCs or a T cell subset sorted from them (not recorded which). Receptors were obtained from an adult woman who had mild COVID-19 (a few samples of this study predate the infection). Cell type and time point are not known. The CDR3 runs from the conserved cysteine through the conserved F or W. A D gene is named only where the DNA matches it firmly. Rows give clone size only sometimes, using once, few, many, or a class for an expanded clone.

TRBD1	TRBJ1-6	few	TRBV20-1	TGCAGTGCTAGAGCCCAGGGGGCCGCAGGGAATTCACCCCTCCACTTT	CSARAQGAAGNSPLHF
TRBD2	TRBJ2-3	-	TRBV29-1	TGCAGCGTTGTGTCCTTAGCGGGAGGGCTCCTGCAGTATTTT	CSVVSLAGGLLQYF
-	TRBJ2-1	-	TRBV2	TGTGCCAGCCAGGAAGGACTTAGCTCCTACAATGAGCAGTTCTTC	CASQEGLSSYNEQFF
-	TRBJ2-2	-	TRBV4-3	TGCGCCAGCAGCCAAGATAAATTGCTGGGCCCCGGGGAGCTGTTTTTT	CASSQDKLLGPGELFF
-	TRBJ1-1	-	TRBV20-1	TGCAGTGCTACGCCGGGAGGCCCCACTGAAGCTTTCTTT	CSATPGGPTEAFF
TRBD2	TRBJ2-3	few	TRBV29-1	TGCAGCGCTGTTAGCGGGGGGTCTTCAGATACGCAGTATTTT	CSAVSGGSSDTQYF
TRBD2	TRBJ2-1	-	TRBV24-1	TGTGCCACCAGAACAACTAGCGGGAGGGCCGGTGGTGAGCAGTTCTTC	CATRTTSGRAGGEQFF
TRBD1	TRBJ1-5	few	TRBV4-1	TGCGCCAGCAGCCGATTCGGACAGGATAGCAATCAGCCCCAGCATTTT	CASSRFGQDSNQPQHF
-	TRBJ1-4	-	TRBV2	TGTGCCAGCAGTGAAGCAGCTAATGAAAAACTGTTTTTT	CASSEAANEKLFF
TRBD1	TRBJ2-7	few	TRBV24-1	TGTGCCACCAGTGATGCGGTAGGACAGGGAAGGTACGAGCAGTACTTC	CATSDAVGQGRYEQYF
TRBD1	TRBJ1-6	-	TRBV20-1	TGCAGTGCTAGAGATCGGAGACAGGGAAAATCACCCCTCCACTTT	CSARDRRQGKSPLHF